These 14 T cell receptor beta chains were all obtained from the same sample, sequenced in a study of blood T cell repertoires in COVID-19. Data came from immunoSEQ multiplex PCR; TCRdb stores just in-frame clones and leaves some out. The sample yields about 200,000 clones, more than 70% seen once. The source material was peripheral blood. The receptor source for this set is a human donor in a cohort sampled during active COVID-19.

The CDR3 DNA reads TGTGCCACCAGCGATTCGGACAGGGAATTGGCTGGGGCCAACGTCCTGACTTTC. It codes for CATSDSDRELAGANVLTF. The chain couples TRBV15 to TRBJ2-6; 8 bases align to TRBD1. Germline lookup yields CDR1 LNHNV and CDR2 YYDKDF (reference sequence). Unmatched junction bases numbered 11, after V lost 5 bases and J lost 2 bases. This CDR3 comprises 18 residues.

The chain couples TRBV5-1 to TRBJ2-5; D is possibly TRBD2 (6 bases). Trimming pared 4 bases from V and 5 bases from J, leaving 18 bases between. There are 15 residues in the CDR3. Germline CDR1 is SGHRS and CDR2 is YFSETQ. The CDR3 spells CASSHLRGAGETQYF. Written as DNA, the CDR3 is TGCGCCAGCAGCCACTTACGCGGGGCCGGTGAGACCCAGTACTTC.

The chain links TRBV7-2 to TRBJ2-7, with 9 bases lining up with TRBD1. The CDR3 contains 15 residues. Looked up from germline, CDR1 is SGHTA and CDR2 is FQGNSA. The ends lost 5 bases at V and 3 bases at J; junction bases unmatched: 8. The CDR3 DNA reads as TGTGCCAGCAGCAAGGTTACAGGGGGCGGCTACGAGCAGTACTTC. Protein sequence: CASSKVTGGGYEQYF.

The J gene is TRBJ1-3, the V gene TRBV6-5; D gene uncertain. CDR3 length equals 15 residues. The V gene's germline CDR1 is MNHEY and CDR2 SVGAGI. Trimming shortened V by 6 bases and J by 0 bases, and 12 bases separated the two germline ends. The CDR3 sequence is CASSRRLHSGNTIYF. The DNA of the CDR3 is TGTGCCAGCAGCCGCAGACTGCACTCTGGAAACACCATATATTTT.

The chain has TRBV9 and TRBJ2-5, with D hard to call. The CDR3 has 14 residues. The germline CDR1 and CDR2 sequences are SGDLS and YYNGEE. V gave up 0 bases and J gave up 5 bases, with 11 bases separating them. CDR3 sequence reads: CASSVGLVRETQYF. The CDR3 DNA reads as TGTGCCAGCAGCGTAGGTCTAGTTCGGGAGACCCAGTACTTC. The complete variable domain, with remaining parts taken from reference TRBV9 and TRBJ2-5, reads DSGVTQTPKHLITATGQRVTLRCSPRSGDLSVYWYQQSLDQGLQFLIQYYNGEERAKGNILERFSAQQFPDLHSELNLSSLELGDSALYFCASSVGLVRETQYFGPGTRLLVL.

With regard to this clone: Different DNA sequences within this sample yield the same CDR3. The J gene is TRBJ1-6, the V gene TRBV5-1; 7 bases line up with TRBD1. Unmatched junction bases numbered 1, after V lost 0 bases and J lost 7 bases. CDR1 is SGHRS and CDR2 is YFSETQ in the germline V gene. CDR3 length: 14 amino acids. The CDR3 protein is CASSLGGQNSPLHF. In DNA form, the CDR3 reads TGCGCCAGCAGCTTGGGGGGACAGAATTCACCCCTCCACTTT.

J is TRBJ2-1 and V is TRBV11-2; D is unresolved. Between the trimmed V and J ends, which lost 3 bases and 0 bases, there was a span of 9 bases. The CDR3 spans 15 residues. Looked up from germline, CDR1 is SGHAT and CDR2 is FQNNGV. The CDR3 is CASSFSRSSYNEQFF. CDR3 coding DNA: TGTGCCAGCAGCTTTTCGAGGTCCTCCTACAATGAGCAGTTCTTC. Full variable domain (outside the CDR3, taken from reference TRBV11-2 and TRBJ2-1): EAGVAQSPRYKIIEKRQSVAFWCNPISGHATLYWYQQILGQGPKLLIQFQNNGVVDDSQLPKDRFSAERLKGVDSTLKIQPAKLEDSAVYLCASSFSRSSYNEQFFGPGTRLTVL.

CDR3 amino acids: CAISIAGYTDTQYF. The CDR3 region has the DNA TGTGCCATCAGTATAGCGGGGTACACAGATACGCAGTATTTT. This rearrangement joins TRBV10-3 to TRBJ2-3; 8 bases fit TRBD2. J gave up 2 bases and V 5 bases, and 3 bases lay outside the gene matches. From germline, CDR1 is ENHRY and CDR2 SYGVKD. This CDR3 comprises 14 residues.

J is TRBJ2-1 and V is TRBV3-1 (or the pseudogene TRBV3-2), with D perhaps matching TRBD2 (7 bases). The V gene's germline CDR1 is LGHDT and CDR2 YNNKEL (reference sequence). This CDR3 comprises 15 residues. V lost 4 bases, J lost 5 bases, and 15 bases lay in between. In DNA form, the CDR3 reads TGTGCCAGCAGCCCCTTTAGGGGGGGGCACAATGAGCAGTTCTTC. It specifies CASSPFRGGHNEQFF.

The chain uses TRBV24-1 and TRBJ2-5, with 9 bases matching TRBD1. The CDR3 extends over 17 amino acids. Per the germline V gene, CDR1 is KGHDR and CDR2 is SFDVKD. Trimming took 3 bases from V and 2 from J; bases not matched to a gene: 9. CDR3 amino acids: CATSDPGQGIPQETQYF. The CDR3 coding sequence is TGTGCCACCAGTGATCCGGGACAGGGAATCCCACAAGAGACCCAGTACTTC.

The count of this clone is one. The gene calls are TRBV23-1 and TRBJ1-4, with a weak D call TRBD1 (6 bases). TRBV23-1 is identified as an open reading frame with a role that is uncertain. This CDR3 region has 15 residues. V dropped 4 bases and J dropped 3 bases, with 12 bases sitting between them. This CDR3 is CASSPRTEPNEKLFF. Here the CDR3 DNA reads TGCGCCAGCAGTCCCCGGACAGAACCTAATGAAAAACTGTTTTTT.

V usage is TRBV6-2 or TRBV6-3 and J usage is TRBJ1-2; D gene unclear. With 6 bases removed from V and 5 bases from J, the gap between germline ends came to 7 bases. The CDR3 is 11 residues long. Germline V gene data show CDR1 as MNHEY and CDR2 as SVGEGT. The CDR3 DNA is TGTGCCAGCAGCGTCAGTTATGGCTACACCTTC. This sequence encodes CASSVSYGYTF.

V gene TRBV5-1 combines with J gene TRBJ2-3; 7 bases line up with TRBD1. V trimming: 5 bases; J trimming: 2 bases; junction bases outside the gene matches: 8. The CDR3 has 15 residues. Germline V lookup: CDR1 SGHRS, CDR2 YFSETQ. The CDR3 DNA is TGCGCCAGCAGGATACAGGGGCTTTCCACAGATACGCAGTATTTT. Translation gives CASRIQGLSTDTQYF. The whole variable domain, filled in from reference TRBV5-1 and TRBJ2-3, reads KAGVTQTPRYLIKTRGQQVTLSCSPISGHRSVSWYQQTPGQGLQFLFEYFSETQRNKGNFPGRFSGRQFSNSRSEMNVSTLELGDSALYLCASRIQGLSTDTQYFGPGTRLTVL.

The V gene is TRBV24-1, the J gene TRBJ2-1; TRBD1 matches at 9 bases. This CDR3 comprises 19 residues. The V segment lost 12 bases and the J segment 0 bases; nucleotides outside the gene matches: 20. Germline CDR1 and CDR2: KGHDR and SFDVKD. In DNA form, the CDR3 reads TGTGCCGCCCGCTCTAGGCGGGACAGGGAACTACACTCCTACAATGAGCAGTTCTTC. It translates to CAARSRRDRELHSYNEQFF.